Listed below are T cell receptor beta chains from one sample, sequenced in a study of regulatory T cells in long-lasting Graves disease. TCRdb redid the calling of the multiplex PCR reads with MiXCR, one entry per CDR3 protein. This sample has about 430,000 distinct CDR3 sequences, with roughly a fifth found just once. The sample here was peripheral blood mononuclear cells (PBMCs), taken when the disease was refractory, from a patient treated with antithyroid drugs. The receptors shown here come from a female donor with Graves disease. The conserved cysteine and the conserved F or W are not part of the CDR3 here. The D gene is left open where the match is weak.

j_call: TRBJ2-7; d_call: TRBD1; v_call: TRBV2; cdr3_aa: ASSQTGGRRYEQY
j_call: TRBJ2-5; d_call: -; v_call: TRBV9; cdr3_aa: ASSVAGVGGNQETQY
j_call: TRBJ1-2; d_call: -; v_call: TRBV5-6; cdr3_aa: ASQVWDYGYT
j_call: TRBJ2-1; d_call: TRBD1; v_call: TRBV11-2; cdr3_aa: ASSSDRAGEQF
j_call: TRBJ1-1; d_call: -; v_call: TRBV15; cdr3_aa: ATSKWKNKNTEAF
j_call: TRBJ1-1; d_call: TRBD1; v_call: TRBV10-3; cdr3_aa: VISGGTGGGRTEAF
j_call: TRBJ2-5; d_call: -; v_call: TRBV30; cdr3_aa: AWNNPGVPETQY
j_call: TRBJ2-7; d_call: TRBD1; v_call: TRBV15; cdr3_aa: ATSRDRTGANSYEQY
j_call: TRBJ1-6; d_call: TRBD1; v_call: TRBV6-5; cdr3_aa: ASSYEGQVNSPLH
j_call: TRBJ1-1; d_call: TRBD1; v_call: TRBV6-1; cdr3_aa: ASRHTGGEAF
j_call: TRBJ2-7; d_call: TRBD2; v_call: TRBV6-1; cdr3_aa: ASGERGIYEQY
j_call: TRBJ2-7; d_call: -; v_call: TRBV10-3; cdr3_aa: AISGIFTYEQY
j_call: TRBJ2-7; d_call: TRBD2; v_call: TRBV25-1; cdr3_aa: ASSESLAGPYEQY
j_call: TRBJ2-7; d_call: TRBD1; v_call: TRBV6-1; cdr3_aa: ASSETGTAPYEQY
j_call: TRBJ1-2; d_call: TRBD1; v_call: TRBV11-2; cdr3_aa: ASSPRTGSIGGYT
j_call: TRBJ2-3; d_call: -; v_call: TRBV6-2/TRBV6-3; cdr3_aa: ASSATGYVSTDTQY
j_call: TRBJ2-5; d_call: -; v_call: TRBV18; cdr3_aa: ASSPLIQGGEETQY
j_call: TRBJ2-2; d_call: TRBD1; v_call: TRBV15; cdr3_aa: ATSREGATGELF
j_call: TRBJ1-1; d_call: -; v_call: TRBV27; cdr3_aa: ASSLLGQNTEAF
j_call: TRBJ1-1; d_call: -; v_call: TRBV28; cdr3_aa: ASSLWSSGNTEAF
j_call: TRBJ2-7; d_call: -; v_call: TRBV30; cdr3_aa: AWSVEGVVSYEQY
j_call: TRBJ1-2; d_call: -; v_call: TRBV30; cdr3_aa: AWSVGRYGYT
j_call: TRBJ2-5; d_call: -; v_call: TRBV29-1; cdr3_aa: SDWDNLRETQY
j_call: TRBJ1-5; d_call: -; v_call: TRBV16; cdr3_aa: ASSQSLGGNSNQPQH
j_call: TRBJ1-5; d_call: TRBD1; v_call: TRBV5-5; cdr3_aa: ASSLGTGVVQPQH
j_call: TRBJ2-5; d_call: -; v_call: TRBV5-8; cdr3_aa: ASSLDGRYQETQY
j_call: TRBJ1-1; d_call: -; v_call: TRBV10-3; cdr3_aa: AIKRTELSEAF
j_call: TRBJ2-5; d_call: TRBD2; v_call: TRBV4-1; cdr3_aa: ASSQDWGGGMVAETQY
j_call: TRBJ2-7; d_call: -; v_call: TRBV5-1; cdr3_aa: ASAGTSYEQY
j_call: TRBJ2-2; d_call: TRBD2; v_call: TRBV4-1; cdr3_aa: ASSQVLAGVNTGELF
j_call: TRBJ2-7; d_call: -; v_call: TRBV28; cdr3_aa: ASSLPGYSYEQY
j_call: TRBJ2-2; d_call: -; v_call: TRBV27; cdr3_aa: ASSFRGLGGQDTGELF
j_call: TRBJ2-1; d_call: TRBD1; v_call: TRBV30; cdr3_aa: AWSRGGGAFNEQF
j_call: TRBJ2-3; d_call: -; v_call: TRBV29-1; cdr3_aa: SDYGSLTDTQY
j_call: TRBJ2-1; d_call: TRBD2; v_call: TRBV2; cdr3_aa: ASTTSGPNNEQF
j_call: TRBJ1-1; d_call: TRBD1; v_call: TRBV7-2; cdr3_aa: ASSLRTGGLETEAF
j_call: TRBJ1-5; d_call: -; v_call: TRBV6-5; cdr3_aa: ASSYSRGREASNQPQH
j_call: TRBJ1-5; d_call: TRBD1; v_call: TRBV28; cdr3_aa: ASSWGQIPQH
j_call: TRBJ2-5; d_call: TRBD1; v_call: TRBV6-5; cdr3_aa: ASSYSSRQGLTVETQY
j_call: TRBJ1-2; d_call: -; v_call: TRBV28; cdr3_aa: ASSLSTHRGYGYT